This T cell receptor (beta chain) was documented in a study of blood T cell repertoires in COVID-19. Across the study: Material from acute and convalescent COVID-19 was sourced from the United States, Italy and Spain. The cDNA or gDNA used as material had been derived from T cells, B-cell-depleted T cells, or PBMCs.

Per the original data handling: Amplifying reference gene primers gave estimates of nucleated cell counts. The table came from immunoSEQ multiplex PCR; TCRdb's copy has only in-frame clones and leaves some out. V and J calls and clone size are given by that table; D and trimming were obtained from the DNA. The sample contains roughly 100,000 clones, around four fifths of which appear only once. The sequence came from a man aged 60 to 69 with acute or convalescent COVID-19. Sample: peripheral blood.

CDR3 bases: TGTGCCAGCAGCCCGGACAGGGAGGGGAATTCACCCCTCCACTTT. It translates to CASSPDREGNSPLHF. The chain employs TRBV6-5 and TRBJ1-6; TRBD1 agrees at 8 bases. Looked up from germline, CDR1 is MNHEY and CDR2 is SVGAGI. J gave up 7 bases and V 6 bases, and 8 bases lay outside the gene matches. The CDR3 runs to 15 residues.